This T cell receptor (beta chain) emerged from a study of T cells in Graves' hyperthyroidism and ophthalmopathy. About the research overall: It was at initial diagnosis, before any treatment, that peripheral blood was collected.

The CDR3 is 16 residues long. Germline CDR1 is SGHDN and CDR2 is FVKESK. The germline V and J ends were trimmed by 0 bases and 0 bases, with 11 bases remaining between them. Amplification of TCR beta CDR3 regions used RNA as the template. The primer set for the first-round RT-PCR of the TCR CDR3 was HTBI. Via MiXCR, TCRdb re-called the multiplex PCR reads, giving one row per CDR3 protein. The sample yields around 760,000 distinct CDR3 sequences, about 35% seen once. Hyperthyroidism had been newly diagnosed in patients aged 18 to 65, and its duration was under 2 months. Pregnant or lactating patients were excluded, as were those with uncontrolled infection or other autoimmune disease. The PBMCs were taken from about 10 ml of fresh peripheral blood. The sample holds many counts of this clonotype.

The sequenced sample was blood. The rearrangement links TRBV14 to TRBJ1-1, with D maybe TRBD1 (5 bases). This TCR came from a woman aged 40 to 50 with Graves' hyperthyroidism. The CDR3 DNA reads as TGTGCCAGCAGCCAAGATCGGGGGATCATGAACACTGAAGCTTTCTTT. Its translation: CASSQDRGIMNTEAFF.